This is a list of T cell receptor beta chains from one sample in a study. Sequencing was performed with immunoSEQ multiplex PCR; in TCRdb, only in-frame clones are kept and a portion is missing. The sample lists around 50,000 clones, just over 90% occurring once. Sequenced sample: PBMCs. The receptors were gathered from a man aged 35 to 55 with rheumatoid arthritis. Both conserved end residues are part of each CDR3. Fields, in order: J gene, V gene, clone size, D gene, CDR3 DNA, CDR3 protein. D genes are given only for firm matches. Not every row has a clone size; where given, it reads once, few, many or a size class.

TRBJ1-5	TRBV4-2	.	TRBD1	TGTGCCAGCAGCCAAACCGACAGGGGGCGAAGTAATCAGCCCCAGCATTTT	CASSQTDRGRSNQPQHF
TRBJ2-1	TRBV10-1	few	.	TGCGCCAGCAGTGACCCCAATGAGAAGCAGTTCTTC	CASSDPNEKQFF
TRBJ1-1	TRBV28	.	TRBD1	TGTGCCAGCAGACCCTCACAGGGGTTGAGGGCTGAAGCTTTCTTT	CASRPSQGLRAEAFF
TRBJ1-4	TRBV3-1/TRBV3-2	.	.	TGTGCCAGCAGCCCGGGGAGGAGAGGGGAAAAACTGTTTTTT	CASSPGRRGEKLFF
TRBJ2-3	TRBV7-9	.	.	TGTGCCAGCAGCCTAGTATGGGGGGATACGCAGTATTTT	CASSLVWGDTQYF
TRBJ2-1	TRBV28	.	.	TGTGCCAGCAGTCGACTCAACCCAGGGGCGTACAATGAGCAGTTCTTC	CASSRLNPGAYNEQFF
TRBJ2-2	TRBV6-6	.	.	TGTGCCAGCAGTAAGGACAGGAACACCGGGGAGCTGTTTTTT	CASSKDRNTGELFF
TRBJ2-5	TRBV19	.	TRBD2	TGTGCCAGTAGTCCCGGACTTAGCGGGAGTGAGACCCAGTACTTC	CASSPGLSGSETQYF
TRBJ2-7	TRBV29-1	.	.	TGCAGCGTTGAAATCCACCACGAGCAGTACTTC	CSVEIHHEQYF
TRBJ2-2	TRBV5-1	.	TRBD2	TGCGCCAGCAGTTGGACTAGCGGAGCCGCGAACACCGGGGAGCTGTTTTTT	CASSWTSGAANTGELFF
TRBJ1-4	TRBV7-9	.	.	TGTGCCAGCAGCTTCGGGGGGCCTAATGAAAAACTGTTTTTT	CASSFGGPNEKLFF
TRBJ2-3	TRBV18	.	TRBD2	TGTGCCAGCTCTCCTGGACTAGCGGGAGCCGATACGCAGTATTTT	CASSPGLAGADTQYF
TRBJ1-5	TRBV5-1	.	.	TGCGCCAGCAGCTTGGGTGGGGATCAGCCCCAGCATTTT	CASSLGGDQPQHF
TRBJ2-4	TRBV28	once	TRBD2	TGTGCCACCGTCATCGCGGGAGGAGGGGACATTCAGTACTTC	CATVIAGGGDIQYF
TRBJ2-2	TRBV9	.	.	TGTGCCAGCAGCGTTCAACAAGACACCGGGGAGCTGTTTTTT	CASSVQQDTGELFF
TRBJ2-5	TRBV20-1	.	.	TGCAGTGTTGAACCGCGGGAGACCCAGTACTTC	CSVEPRETQYF
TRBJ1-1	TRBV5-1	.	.	TGCGCCAGCAGCTTGGTTTCGGGCGTGAACACTGAAGCTTTCTTT	CASSLVSGVNTEAFF
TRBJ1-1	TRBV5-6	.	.	TGTGCCAGCAGCACCGGGCCCGAGGGCACTGAAGCTTTCTTT	CASSTGPEGTEAFF
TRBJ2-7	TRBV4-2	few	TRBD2	TGTGCCAGCAGCCAAGAAAAATTTGGGACTAGCGGATACGAGCAGTACTTC	CASSQEKFGTSGYEQYF
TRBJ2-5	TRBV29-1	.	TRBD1	TGCAGCACGCTAAGCAGGGGGCAAGAGACCCAGTACTTC	CSTLSRGQETQYF
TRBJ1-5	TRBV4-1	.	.	TGCGCCAGCAGCCAGCCGGAGTTCCCGGCCCAGCCCCAGCATTTT	CASSQPEFPAQPQHF
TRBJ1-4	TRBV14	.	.	TGTGCCAGCAGCCAAGGGCGGGACGCCCGAGAACTGTTTTTT	CASSQGRDARELFF
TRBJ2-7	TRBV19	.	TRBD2	TGTGCCAGTAGTACAGGGACTAGCGGGAGATACCCCTACGAGCAGTACTTC	CASSTGTSGRYPYEQYF
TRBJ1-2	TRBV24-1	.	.	TGTGCCACCAGTGATTTGGGTCGGGAGAAAAGCGACTACACCTTC	CATSDLGREKSDYTF
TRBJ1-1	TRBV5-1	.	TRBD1	TGCGCCAGCAGCTTCCGACAGGGTGGCCGGGACACTGAAGCTTTCTTT	CASSFRQGGRDTEAFF
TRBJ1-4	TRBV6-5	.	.	TGTGCCAGCAGTTACCAGCAGGGGAGTGAAAAACTGTTTTTT	CASSYQQGSEKLFF
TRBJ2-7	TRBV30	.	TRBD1	TGTGCCTGGAATGGGTTGACGGACAGGGGCTCCTACGAGCAGTACTTC	CAWNGLTDRGSYEQYF
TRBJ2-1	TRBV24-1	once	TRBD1	TGTGCCACCAGTGATCCGGGACAGGGGGACAATGAGCAGTTCTTC	CATSDPGQGDNEQFF
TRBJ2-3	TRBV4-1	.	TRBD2	TGCGCCAGCAGCCAAGGGGGACTAGCGGCGACAGATACGCAGTATTTT	CASSQGGLAATDTQYF
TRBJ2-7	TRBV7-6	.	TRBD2	TGTGCCAGCAGCAGGGCTAGCGGGGGAACTTCCTACGAGCAGTACTTC	CASSRASGGTSYEQYF
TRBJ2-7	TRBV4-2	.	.	TGTGCCAGCAGCCAGGGGACTGGGTACGAGCAGTACTTC	CASSQGTGYEQYF
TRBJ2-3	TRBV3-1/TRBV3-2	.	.	TGTGCCAGCAGCCAAGCCGGGACCCCTAATACGCAGTATTTT	CASSQAGTPNTQYF
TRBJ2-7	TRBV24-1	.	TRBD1	TGTGCCACCAGACTGGGACAGGGGATGGCCTACGAGCAGTACTTC	CATRLGQGMAYEQYF
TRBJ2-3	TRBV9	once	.	TGTGCCAGCAGCGTAGTAACGCGCGATACGCAGTATTTT	CASSVVTRDTQYF
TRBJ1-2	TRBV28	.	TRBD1	TGTGCCAGCAGTATCCGGGACAGGGGGAACTATGGCTACACCTTC	CASSIRDRGNYGYTF
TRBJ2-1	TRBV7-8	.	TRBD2	TGTGCCAGCAGCAGCGGGACTAGCGAGTACAATGAGCAGTTCTTC	CASSSGTSEYNEQFF